This TCR beta chain is from a study of identical twins (dated by TCRdb to the mid-2010s). General notes on the study: The study deep-sequenced TCR alpha and beta repertoires from monozygotic twins, unrelated adults of various ages and cord blood to test whether fetal clonotypes persist. Replicate twin experiments were performed at different times using different library preparation protocols to rule out contamination. What the research found in general, with its limitations: Because the same donors could not be followed over many years, conclusions were based on cross-sectional statistical analysis. Fewer insertions were carried by abundant cord blood beta clonotypes, a similar but weaker trend appeared in young adult naive repertoires, and no such trend appeared in memory repertoires. Out-of-frame TCR alpha sequences shared between twins showed an excess of low generation-probability sequences compared with coincidental sharing between unrelated individuals. Zero-insertion analyses could be partly confounded by invariant T cells such as MAIT and iNKT, though diverse VJ usage argued against such confounding for most clonotypes. Out-of-frame TCR alpha sharing in monozygotic twins was systematically underestimated by recombination models, whereas sharing between unrelated individuals was in agreement with the recombination models. The excess sharing between twins in beta out-of-frame sequences was weaker because fewer shared sequences reduced the signal-to-noise ratio.

Every donor in the study was a healthy Caucasian. The twin cohort consisted of three pairs of female monozygotic twins, all aged about 18 to 30 years. CD4+ and CD8+ T cell populations were isolated with positive isolation kits from Invitrogen. This clonotype was counted many times. Its antigen is unknown. Qualities for individual bases were not recorded, and no much larger clone is one base off. Library preparation employed 5' RACE. Reads for this sample came from an Illumina HiSeq 2000. A universal primer binding site was added through template switching, and the final cDNA carried a unique molecular identifier so that TCR cDNA molecules could be counted accurately. Specific primers in the conserved constant-segment region were used to synthesize first-strand cDNA for TCR alpha and beta chains. To control for contamination, every cDNA library carried two barcodes: a SMART-Mk sample barcode plus Illumina barcodes. Two successive PCR steps introduced TruSeq adapter sequences along with Illumina sample barcodes. The Illumina HiSeq platform was used with custom primers to sequence TCR alpha and beta cDNA libraries. The paper's processing steps were these. MiGEC was used to process raw reads and extract unique molecular identifiers, and MiXCR was used to find CDR3 positions. For each individual, recombination models were inferred using an EM algorithm with the repgenHMM and IGoR tools. Shared clonotypes were analyzed with the tcR package in R, and sharing was normalized by the product of cloneset sizes. To study raw recombination free of thymic and clonal selection effects, out-of-frame nonproductive sequences were analyzed. TCRdb trimmed the raw reads at Q25, called clones with MiXCR and kept productive beta chains. Each entry merges the rows of one CDR3 protein and shows their most common DNA and genes. TCRdb's processing, not the study's, gives the V and J calls here. This sample lists fewer than 250,000 distinct CDR3 sequences; approximately 7.9% were detected once. The top ten clonotypes cover under 7% of the sample.

Trimmed from V: 3 bases; trimmed from J: 9 bases; junction bases lacking a gene match: 7. The CDR3 numbers 15 residues from cysteine through phenylalanine. The read is trimmed to its CDR3 DNA, 45 bases read in frame from base 1. This sample also appeared in a second study, on yellow fever vaccine responses in identical twins. The other study reports the following: According to the authors, the vaccine-induced T cell response in identical twins seemed to be partly convergent and partly specific to each individual. In identical twins, the study followed T cell clones that responded to the vaccine with precision.

This receptor was identified in a woman aged 18-35 years in good health. The material sequenced was CD8+ T cells sorted from blood. The rearranged segments are TRBV12-3 or TRBV12-4 and TRBJ2-1, with 11 bases matching TRBD2. This receptor has the CDR3 CASSFGTSGFPEQFF. In nucleotide form, the sequence is TGTGCCAGCAGTTTCGGGACTAGCGGTTTTCCTGAGCAGTTCTTC.